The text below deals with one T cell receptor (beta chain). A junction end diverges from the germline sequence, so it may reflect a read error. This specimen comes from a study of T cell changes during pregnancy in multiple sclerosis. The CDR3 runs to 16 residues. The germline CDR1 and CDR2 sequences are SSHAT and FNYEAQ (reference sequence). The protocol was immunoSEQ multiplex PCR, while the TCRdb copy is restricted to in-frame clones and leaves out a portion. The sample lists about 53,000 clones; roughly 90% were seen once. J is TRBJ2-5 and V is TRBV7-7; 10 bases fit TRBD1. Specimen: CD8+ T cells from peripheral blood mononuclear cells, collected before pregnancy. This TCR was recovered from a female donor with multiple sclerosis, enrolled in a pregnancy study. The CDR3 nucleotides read TGTGCTAGCAGCCTAGGGACAGGGGTGGCCCAAGAGACCCAGTACTTC. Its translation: CASSLGTGVAQETQYF.